The entry that follows covers one TCR beta chain sequence. The germline gives CDR1 SQVTM, CDR2 ANQGSEA. CDR3 length: 12 amino acids. V shed 4 bases, J shed 8 bases, and the junction held 4 bases outside the gene matches. These data belong to a study of blood T cell repertoires in COVID-19. Study-level information: Acute-phase and convalescent COVID-19 samples originated in the United States, Italy and Spain. PBMCs, B-cell-depleted T cells, or T cells provided the cDNA or gDNA that made up the material.

Authors' processing steps: Estimation of nucleated cell counts was performed using reference gene primer amplification. Some clones are missing from TCRdb's copy, which holds only in-frame ones; the method was immunoSEQ multiplex PCR. V, J and clone size are taken as reported in that table, and D and trimming were inferred from the DNA itself. The top ten hold around 6% of the sample, which has 200,000 or so clones, roughly 75% seen once. The rearrangement joins TRBV29-1 to TRBJ1-2, with 10 bases that match TRBD1. The clonotype was recovered from a woman in her 70s with acute or convalescent COVID-19. Source material: peripheral blood. This CDR3 reads CSVGDRGGGYTF. The CDR3 DNA sequence: TGCAGCGTTGGGGACAGGGGAGGCGGCTACACCTTC.